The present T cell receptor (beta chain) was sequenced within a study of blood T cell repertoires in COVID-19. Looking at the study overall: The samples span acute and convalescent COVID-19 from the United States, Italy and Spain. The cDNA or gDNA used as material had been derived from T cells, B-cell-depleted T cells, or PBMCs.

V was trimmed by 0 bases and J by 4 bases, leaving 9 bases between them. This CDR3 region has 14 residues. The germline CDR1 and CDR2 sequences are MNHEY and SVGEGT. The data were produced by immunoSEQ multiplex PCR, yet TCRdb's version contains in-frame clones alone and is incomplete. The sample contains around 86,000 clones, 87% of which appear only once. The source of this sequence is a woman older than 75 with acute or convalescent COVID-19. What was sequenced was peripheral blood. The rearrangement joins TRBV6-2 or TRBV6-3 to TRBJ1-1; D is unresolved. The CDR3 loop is CASSYSRGSTEAFF. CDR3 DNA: TGTGCCAGCAGTTACTCGAGAGGGAGCACTGAAGCTTTCTTT.